This section outlines one T cell receptor beta chain sequence together with its context. Its antigen is still unknown. This entry comes from a study of CD8 T cell repertoires and HIV-1 epitope variants. Study observations and caveats: Most of the nine antigen-specific clonotypes appeared cross-reactive to autologous or escape variants.

Libraries were prepared by immunoSEQ multiplex PCR; TCRdb keeps only in-frame clonotypes and omits some of them. The repertoire includes 4,500 to 5,500 clones, over 50% of them detected once, and around 40% sits in the top ten. V was clipped by 6 bases and J by 4 bases, with 12 bases between them. This CDR3 has 13 amino acids. The germline V gene encodes CDR1 MNHNS and CDR2 SASEGT. The TCR originated in a male donor with HIV. Material: cultured CD8+ T cells derived from PBMCs. The chain couples TRBV6-1 to TRBJ2-5, with D possibly TRBD1 on 6 matching bases. This CDR3 reads CASREYRVETQYF. In DNA, the CDR3 is TGTGCCAGCAGGGAATACAGGGTAGAGACCCAGTACTTC.